This TCR beta chain is from a study of T cell responses to AZD1222 COVID-19 vaccine. Trimming cost V 7 bases and J 5 bases; bases outside gene matches: 10. This CDR3 spans 16 amino acids. Germline assignment: CDR1 SGDLS and CDR2 YYNGEE. Data came from immunoSEQ multiplex PCR; TCRdb stores just in-frame clones and leaves some out. The data contain tens of thousands of clones, approximately 85% of them singletons. The sequence came from an adult in good health. This chain uses TRBV9 with TRBJ2-2; 11 bases are shared with TRBD1. This sample comprised peripheral blood, obtained on day 0 of AZD1222 vaccination. In DNA form, the CDR3 reads TGTGCCAGCTCTCGTAGCGGGACAGGGGGAACCGGGGAGCTGTTTTTT. It codes for CASSRSGTGGTGELFF. The full variable domain, in which reference TRBV9 and TRBJ2-2 provide the parts outside the CDR3, is DSGVTQTPKHLITATGQRVTLRCSPRSGDLSVYWYQQSLDQGLQFLIQYYNGEERAKGNILERFSAQQFPDLHSELNLSSLELGDSALYFCASSRSGTGGTGELFFGEGSRLTVL.